One sample yielded the 15 T cell receptor beta chains listed below, sequenced in a study of tumor-infiltrating lymphocytes in oesophageal squamous cell carcinoma. Via MiXCR, TCRdb re-called the PCR reads, giving one row per CDR3 protein. The sample has 15,000 to 20,000 distinct CDR3 sequences; around 41% are singletons. The sample consisted of normal esophageal tissue next to the tumor. The receptors come from a male donor with esophageal squamous cell carcinoma.

CDR3 amino acids: CASSRSGGTAYNEQFF. CDR3 coding DNA: TGTGCCAGCAGCCGGAGCGGTGGGACCGCCTACAATGAGCAGTTCTTC. This chain uses TRBV7-4 with TRBJ2-7, with D perhaps assigned TRBD1 or TRBD2 (5 bases each). The tail of the sequence fits TRBJ2-1 better, so the J call may be wrong. This CDR3 spans 16 amino acids. CDR1 is SGHVT, CDR2 SQSDAQ, per germline.

DNA for the CDR3: TGTGCCAGCAGTTACTCGAGCCCGGACAGGGGCTTCGAGCAGTACTTC. This codes for CASSYSSPDRGFEQYF. The chain employs TRBV6-5 and TRBJ2-7, with TRBD1 matching 9 bases. Germline CDR1 MNHEY, CDR2 SVGAGI. The CDR3 has 16 amino acids. The V gene end was trimmed by 0 bases and the J gene end by 6 bases; junction bases not matched to a gene: 9.

On this clonotype itself: Because it lacks the conserved phenylalanine or tryptophan at the end, this CDR3 is likely a read error. The limits of the CDR3 on the DNA are not certain, so only TCRdb's listed CDR3 is given. CDR3 sequence: CASSYSAGNGYTFGS. V is TRBV6-2 or TRBV6-3 and J is TRBJ2-7; TRBD2 is the table's D call and was not checked against the DNA. The CDR3 comprises 15 residues, both ends counted. Germline V lookup: CDR1 MNHEY, CDR2 SVGEGT.

The chain carries TRBV7-9 and TRBJ1-5; 10 nucleotides align to TRBD1. Germline CDR1 SEHNR, CDR2 FQNEAQ (reference sequence). J gave up 0 bases and V 5 bases, and 4 bases lay outside the gene matches. CDR3 length: 16 residues. Written as DNA, the CDR3 is TGTGCCAGCAGCCTTGGGACAGGGGATAGCAATCAGCCCCAGCATTTT. Protein sequence: CASSLGTGDSNQPQHF.

This clonotype was counted at least ten times. The V gene is TRBV5-4, the J gene TRBJ2-1; 8 nucleotides match TRBD1. Germline V CDR1 and CDR2: SGHNT, YYREEE (reference sequence). V was pared by 4 bases and J by 2 bases, with 5 bases of the junction left unmatched. The CDR3 runs to 15 residues. CDR3 sequence (DNA): TGTGCCAGCAGCCCGGGACAGGCTACCTACAATGAGCAGTTCTTC. It codes for CASSPGQATYNEQFF.

Concerning this clonotype: This is likely a read error, given that the CDR3 carries no conserved phenylalanine or tryptophan at its end. No DNA is shown, since the ends of the CDR3 on it are uncertain; the CDR3 is the one TCRdb lists. V is TRBV24-1 and J is TRBJ2-3; the DNA was not used to check the table's D call, TRBD1. The V gene's germline CDR1 is KGHDR and CDR2 SFDVKD. Termini included, the CDR3 measures 15 amino acids. CDR3 sequence: CATSDSQGMATPSVR.

A remark on this clonotype: A read error may explain this, as a much larger clone is one base away. The conserved phenylalanine or tryptophan normally closing the CDR3 is absent here, so this likely arose from a read error. The chain combines TRBV28 with TRBJ1-4; 9 bases align to TRBD1. CDR1 is MDHEN, CDR2 SYDVKM, per germline. The CDR3 totals 14 residues. Trimming cost V 5 bases and J 5 bases; bases outside gene matches: 3. CDR3 amino acids: CASSRDRANEKLFL. The CDR3 DNA reads as TGTGCCAGCAGTCGGGACAGGGCGAATGAAAAACTGTTTCTT.

As DNA, the CDR3 is TGCAGTGCTCGTAGCGGGAGGGTGCAAGAGACCCAGTACTTC. The encoded protein is CSARSGRVQETQYF. The V call is TRBV20-1, the J call TRBJ2-1, with 11 bases aligning to TRBD2. The J call is uncertain, as TRBJ2-5 better fits the DNA end. Germline CDR1 DFQATT, CDR2 SNEGSKA (reference sequence). The CDR3 is 14 amino acids.

This clonotype has ten or more counts. CDR3 nucleotides: TGTGCCACCAGTGAGGCGGACAGTAGCACAGATACGCAGTATTTT. It specifies CATSEADSSTDTQYF. The chain couples TRBV24-1 to TRBJ2-3; TRBD1 is a possible D gene (6 bases). From germline, CDR1 is KGHDR and CDR2 SFDVKD. This CDR3 has 15 amino acids. Trimming took 4 bases from V and 0 from J, leaving 10 bases between them.

This clonotype appeared a few times. This rearrangement joins TRBV7-8 to TRBJ1-1, with a weak D call TRBD1 (5 bases). There are 14 residues in the CDR3. Germline V gene lookup returns CDR1 SGHVS and CDR2 FQNEAQ. Trimming cost V 2 bases and J 4 bases, with 11 bases left between them. Here the CDR3 reads CASSLKGVSTEAFF. The CDR3 coding sequence is TGTGCCAGCAGCTTAAAAGGGGTTTCCACTGAAGCTTTCTTT.

By share, this clonotype counts as large. J is TRBJ2-3 and V is TRBV7-2; D gene uncertain. V was pared by 1 base and J by 6 bases, with 8 bases between. Per germline, CDR1 SGHTA and CDR2 FQGNSA. The CDR3 is made up of 13 amino acids. CDR3 in amino acids: CASSLGFLDTQYF. The CDR3 coding sequence is TGTGCCAGCAGCTTAGGTTTTCTTGATACGCAGTATTTT.

V usage is TRBV11-2 and J usage is TRBJ1-1; D ambiguous. The J call may be in error: the DNA end matches TRBJ2-2 better. In germline, CDR1 is SGHAT, CDR2 FQNNGV. The CDR3 contains 14 residues. CDR3 coding DNA: TGTGCCAGCAGATACTTAATGAACACCGGGGAGCTGTTTTTT. Protein sequence: CASRYLMNTGELFF.

This chain connects TRBV3-1 to TRBJ2-3; perhaps TRBD1 as D (6 bases). The end of the DNA is better explained by TRBJ2-2, so the J call may be wrong. The germline V gene encodes CDR1 LGHDT and CDR2 YNNKEL (reference sequence). This CDR3 has 15 residues. The CDR3 here is CASSKGHLIEGELFF. The CDR3 DNA follows: TGTGCCAGCAGCAAGGGACACTTAATCGAGGGGGAGCTGTTTTTT.

Many counts were recorded for this clonotype. The V gene is TRBV25-1, the J gene TRBJ2-3; the D is unclear. CDR3 length: 12 amino acids. V was trimmed by 3 bases and J by 6 bases, leaving 7 bases between them. Germline CDR1 MGHDK, CDR2 SYGVNS. The CDR3 DNA reads as TGTGCCAGCAGTGAGGACGCGGATACGCAGTATTTT. Protein sequence: CASSEDADTQYF.

The rearrangement uses TRBV7-2 and TRBJ2-5; D not resolved. Trimming took 3 bases from V and 4 from J, leaving 9 bases between them. This CDR3 contains 13 residues. The V gene's germline CDR1 is SGHTA and CDR2 FQGNSA. CDR3 residues: CASSFSVGETQYF. Written as DNA, the CDR3 is TGTGCCAGCAGCTTCAGCGTGGGAGAGACCCAGTACTTC.